This entry describes one T cell receptor beta chain. What it binds is not known. These data are taken from a study of cytomegalovirus exposure and HLA in healthy donors. Turning to the study itself: Counted in an early data release were some 81 million unique TCRs from HLA-typed donors.

The germline V gene encodes CDR1 LGHNA and CDR2 YNFKEQ. The CDR3 is 16 residues long. With V trimmed by 1 base and J by 5 bases, 7 bases remained unmatched. Researchers ran the PCR with 60 Vbeta and 13 Jbeta primers. The authors' processing: Approximately 80 million unique TCR beta chains, some 10 million of them shared, were counted by a later analysis. Generated by immunoSEQ multiplex PCR, the TCRdb table keeps only in-frame clones and is missing some. The D gene and trimming were derived from the DNA, and the V and J assignments and clone size from that table. The sample contains around 78,000 clones, 60% to 85% of which appear only once. Findings and limits, study-wide: Sequencing likely generated an artifact that appeared as a cluster of highly shared sequence variants.

Sequenced: PBMCs. The chain joins TRBV4-2 to TRBJ1-5; 8 bases match TRBD1. The TCR originated in a male donor in good health and CMV-seronegative. In nucleotides, the CDR3 is TGTGCCAGCAGCCAAGGACGTGCAGGGGGCGATCAGCCCCAGCATTTT. Translating it yields CASSQGRAGGDQPQHF.